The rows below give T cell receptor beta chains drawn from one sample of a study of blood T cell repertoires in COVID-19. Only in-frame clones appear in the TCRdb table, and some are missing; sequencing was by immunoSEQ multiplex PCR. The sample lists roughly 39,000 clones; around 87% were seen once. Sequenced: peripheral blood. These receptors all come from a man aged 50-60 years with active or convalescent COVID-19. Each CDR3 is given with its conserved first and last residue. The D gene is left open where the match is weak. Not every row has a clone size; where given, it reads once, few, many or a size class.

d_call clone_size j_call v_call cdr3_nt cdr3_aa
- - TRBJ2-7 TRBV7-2 TGTGCCAGCAGCTTAGGGCTAGCGCTCCCCACGGGGCAGTACTTC CASSLGLALPTGQYF
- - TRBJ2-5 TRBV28 TGTGCCAGCAGTCCCGCCGGTCGGGGGAAGGGGACCCAGTACTTC CASSPAGRGKGTQYF
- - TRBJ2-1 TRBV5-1 TGCGCCAGCAGCTTGCAGGGATCCTACAATGAGCAGTTCTTC CASSLQGSYNEQFF
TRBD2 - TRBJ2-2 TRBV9 TGTGCCAGCAGCGTAGACGGGGGGTTGGGCACCGGGGAGCTGTTTTTT CASSVDGGLGTGELFF
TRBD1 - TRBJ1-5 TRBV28 TGTGCCAGCAGTTCGCCGGACAGGGGAAGACTGCATTTT CASSSPDRGRLHF
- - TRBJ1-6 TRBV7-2 TGTGCCAGCAGCTTAGGAAGGGGCTTGAATTCACCCCTCCACTTT CASSLGRGLNSPLHF
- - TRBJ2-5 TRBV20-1 TGCAGTGCTAGTCAGGTATACCAAGAGACCCAGTACTTC CSASQVYQETQYF
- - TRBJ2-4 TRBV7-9 TGTGCCAGCAGCTTAGTTGGAGAAAACATTCAGTACTTC CASSLVGENIQYF
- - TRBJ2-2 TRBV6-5 TGTGCCAGCACCCCTCTGAACACCGGGGAGCTGTTTTTT CASTPLNTGELFF
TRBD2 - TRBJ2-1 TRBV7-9 TGTGCCAGCAGCCACCTCGGGGGGAGCTCCTACAATGAGCAGTTCTTC CASSHLGGSSYNEQFF
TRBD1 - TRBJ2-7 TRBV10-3 TGTGCCATCAGTGGGACAGGGAAGAGAGACTTAGCCCCTTACGAGCAGTACTTC CAISGTGKRDLAPYEQYF
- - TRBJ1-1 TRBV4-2 TGTGCCAGCAGCCAAGGAATCGAGACGGGGACTGAAGCTTTCTTT CASSQGIETGTEAFF
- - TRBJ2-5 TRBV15 TGTGCCACCAGCGACGCCCTTGGTAGGGGACAAGAGACCCAGTACTTC CATSDALGRGQETQYF
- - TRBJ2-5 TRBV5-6 TGTGCCAGCAGCTTGGCAGCGGAAGAGACCCAGTACTTC CASSLAAEETQYF
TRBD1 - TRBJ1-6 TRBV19 TGTGCCAGTACCCCGGGGACAGGGGTTCTCTCACCCCTCCACTTT CASTPGTGVLSPLHF
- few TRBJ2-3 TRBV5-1 TGCGCCAGCAGCTTAGCGGTTCAAAGCACAGATACGCAGTATTTT CASSLAVQSTDTQYF
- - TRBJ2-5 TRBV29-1 TGCAGCGTTGAAGGGGCAACGGGACAAGAGACCCAGTACTTC CSVEGATGQETQYF
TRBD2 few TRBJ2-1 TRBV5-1 TGCGCCAGCAGCTCCCAAGGTCCAAGCGGGAGGTTTGAGCAGTTCTTC CASSSQGPSGRFEQFF
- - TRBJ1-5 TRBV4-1 TGCGCCAGCAGCCAAGAAGGGGTGGCGGGGCAGCCCCAGCATTTT CASSQEGVAGQPQHF
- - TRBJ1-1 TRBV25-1 TGTGCCAGCAGCCTAGGGGAGGTCGCGGCTTTCTTT CASSLGEVAAFF
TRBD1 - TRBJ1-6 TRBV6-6 TGTGCCAGCAGTTTCGGGACAGGGGAGAATAATTCACCCCTCCACTTT CASSFGTGENNSPLHF
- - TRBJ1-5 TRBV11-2 TGTGCCAGCAGTATGGACAGTAATCAGCCCCAGCATTTT CASSMDSNQPQHF
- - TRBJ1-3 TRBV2 TGTGCCAGCAGGCGGACTTCAGGTACCATATATTTT CASRRTSGTIYF
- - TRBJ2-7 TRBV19 TGTGCTTCGGGTAGCTCCTACGAGCAGTACTTC CASGSSYEQYF
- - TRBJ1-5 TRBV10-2 TGCGCCAGCAGTGGACAGTATAGCAATCAGCCCCAGCATTTT CASSGQYSNQPQHF
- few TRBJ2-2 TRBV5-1 TGCGCCAGCAGCTTGGACAGGGCGAACACCGGGGAGCTGTTTTTT CASSLDRANTGELFF
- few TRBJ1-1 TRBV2 TGTGCCAGCATGGGGGGGGGCGCTGAAGCTTTCTTT CASMGGGAEAFF
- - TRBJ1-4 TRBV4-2 TGTGCCAGCAGCCAAGATAGGATCGGAGGGGATCGTGGTGAAAAACTGTTTTTT CASSQDRIGGDRGEKLFF
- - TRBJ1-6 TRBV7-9 TGTGCCACCCCCTCGAGCTCCTATAATTCACCCCTCCACTTT CATPSSSYNSPLHF
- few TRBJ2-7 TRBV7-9 TGTGCCAGCAGCCTACAGCTGTACGAGCAGTACTTC CASSLQLYEQYF
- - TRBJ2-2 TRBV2 TGTGCCAGCAGTGACCCCCAAAACACCGGGGAGCTGTTTTTT CASSDPQNTGELFF
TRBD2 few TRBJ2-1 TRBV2 TGTGCCAGCAGTCCCCCCCCTAGCGGGATGGATTGGGAGCAGTTCTTC CASSPPPSGMDWEQFF
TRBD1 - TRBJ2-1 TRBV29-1 TGCAGCGTTTCAACGGATCCGGGACAGGGGGCGGAGGAGCAGTTCTTC CSVSTDPGQGAEEQFF
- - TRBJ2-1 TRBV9 TGTGCCAGCAGCCCTGGTGCAGGGGCTTACAATGAGCAGTTCTTC CASSPGAGAYNEQFF
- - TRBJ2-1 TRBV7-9 TGTGCCAGCAGCTTAAGGTTGGAGTACAATGAGCAGTTCTTC CASSLRLEYNEQFF
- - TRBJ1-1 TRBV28 TGTGCCAGCAGCCCGTACAGGACGAGGACTGAAGCTTTCTTT CASSPYRTRTEAFF
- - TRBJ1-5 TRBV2 TGTGCCAGCAGTGAAGTGGGACGGGAGAATCAGCCCCAGCATTTT CASSEVGRENQPQHF
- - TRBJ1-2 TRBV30 TGTGCCTGGAAGCCCCTCTATGGCTACACCTTC CAWKPLYGYTF
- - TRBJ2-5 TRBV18 TGTGCCAGCTCATCTCAGGAGACCCAGTACTTC CASSSQETQYF
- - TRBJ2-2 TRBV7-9 TGTGCCAGCAGCTTCGGCAGCGCGAACACCGGGGAGCTGTTTTTT CASSFGSANTGELFF
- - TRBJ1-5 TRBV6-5 TGTGCCAGCAGTTACTCGAGGTTGGCTCAGCCCCAGCATTTT CASSYSRLAQPQHF
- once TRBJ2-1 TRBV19 TGTGCCAGTAAAAAAGGGGGGGCCACCTACAATGAGCAGTTCTTC CASKKGGATYNEQFF
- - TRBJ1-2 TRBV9 TGTGCCAGCAGCGTTACCGGGGATTATGGCTACACCTTC CASSVTGDYGYTF
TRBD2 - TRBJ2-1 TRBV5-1 TGCGCCAGCAGCTTGGTAGTCGCTAGCGGCCTCAATGAGCAGTTCTTC CASSLVVASGLNEQFF